This T cell receptor beta chain was found in a study of siplizumab effects on memory and regulatory T cells. Study results and limitations: Proliferating Tregs in siplizumab cultures were never verified as suppressive. A mean of about 62% of mappable alloreactive CD4+ clones were Treg-derived with siplizumab, compared with approximately 29% in controls. Roughly 80-97% of proliferating CD4+ or CD8+ clones lacked an assignable naive or memory phenotype.

The CDR3 loop spans 15 amino acids. The V segment lost 6 bases and the J segment 4 bases; nucleotides outside the gene matches: 8. CDR1 is LNHDA and CDR2 is SQIVND in the germline V gene (reference sequence). The table came from immunoSEQ multiplex PCR; TCRdb's copy has only in-frame clones and leaves some out. The sample carries 65,000 to 85,000 clones, approximately 93% recorded once. Details on this clone: Its target is not known.

This receptor was obtained from a human donor in good health. The rearrangement uses TRBV19 and TRBJ2-1; 8 bases are shared with TRBD2. Sequences were obtained from CD8+ T cells sorted from blood. The CDR3 DNA reads as TGTGCCAGTAGCCGAGGGACTAGAGGGTACAATGAGCAGTTCTTC. This codes for CASSRGTRGYNEQFF.